This TCR beta chain was captured by sequencing in a study of T cell changes during pregnancy in multiple sclerosis. This table comes from immunoSEQ multiplex PCR, and its TCRdb copy is limited to in-frame clones, with some not included. The table lists about 59,000 clones, 90% to 95% of them singletons, with about 0.9% in the top ten. The clonotype was recovered from a female donor with multiple sclerosis, enrolled in a pregnancy study. The material was peripheral blood, obtained before pregnancy.

For the CDR3, the DNA is TGTGCCAGTAGTACCGCCTGGGGGCCCTACGAGCAGTACTTC. It specifies CASSTAWGPYEQYF. The chain uses TRBV19 and TRBJ2-7, with a weak D call TRBD1 (6 bases). Germline CDR1 is LNHDA and CDR2 is SQIVND (reference sequence). Trimming stripped 4 bases from V and 2 bases from J, with 12 bases between. CDR3 length equals 14 residues.